The 10 T cell receptor beta chains below were found in one sample sequenced in a study of T cells expressing NK-cell markers. TCRdb reprocessed the 5' RACE reads, keeping one entry per CDR3 protein, no DNA. The listing records some 440,000 distinct CDR3 sequences. Material for sequencing was blood T cells: a sorted CD56 or NKG2C T cell subset, CD4+ or CD8+ T cells, or bulk PBMC T cells (not recorded which). Receptors originate from a woman aged 50 to 60 in good health.

V and J are TRBV30 and TRBJ2-1. The CDR3 covers 16 residues. CDR1 GTSNPN and CDR2 SVGIG come from the germline V gene (reference sequence). The CDR3 here is CAWSGLSQSSYNEQFF.

The chain joins TRBV7-3 to TRBJ2-3; TCRdb selects TRBD1, and the lack of DNA leaves this call unchecked. The CDR3 has 16 residues. CDR1 is SGHTA, CDR2 FQGTGA, per germline. CDR3 region: CASSETKGPSTDTQYF. Filled out from reference TRBV7-3 and TRBJ2-3, the complete variable domain reads GAGVSQTPSNKVTEKGKYVELRCDPISGHTALYWYRQSLGQGPEFLIYFQGTGAADDSGLPNDRFFAVRPEGSVSTLKIQRTERGDSAVYLCASSETKGPSTDTQYFGPGTRLTVL.

Here the CDR3 reads CASSFLIAGRSDEQFF. The chain links TRBV27 to TRBJ2-1; TCRdb calls TRBD2, which cannot be checked without DNA. This CDR3 spans 16 amino acids. CDR1 is MNHEY and CDR2 is SMNVEV in the germline V gene (reference sequence).

V and J are TRBV12-3 or TRBV12-4 and TRBJ2-2; TCRdb proposes TRBD1, but this gene call is untestable without DNA. The CDR3 runs 14 residues. The CDR3: CASSPRVRPGELFF.

V is TRBV5-1 and J is TRBJ2-3; absent DNA, TCRdb's TRBD1 call cannot be checked. The CDR3 totals 16 residues. Germline-derived CDR1 and CDR2 are SGHRS and YFSETQ. CDR3 sequence: CASSPRGTGGADTQYF.

The CDR3 sequence is CAGKTGNGYTF. V is TRBV12-3 or TRBV12-4 and J is TRBJ1-2; TCRdb calls TRBD1, which cannot be checked without DNA. CDR3 length equals 11 residues.

V and J are TRBV29-1 and TRBJ2-1; no DNA is available, so the TRBD1 call from TCRdb remains unchecked. This CDR3 has 15 residues. Germline CDR1 and CDR2: SQVTM and ANQGSEA. CDR3 sequence: CSGTRGSPSYNEQFF.

The rearrangement links TRBV5-1 to TRBJ1-4. The CDR3 sequence is 14 residues long. The germline CDR1 and CDR2 sequences are SGHRS and YFSETQ. Here the CDR3 reads CASSSTSTNEKLFF.

This chain connects TRBV20-1 to TRBJ2-7; TCRdb selects TRBD2, and the lack of DNA leaves this call unchecked. Germline CDR1 DFQATT, CDR2 SNEGSKA (reference sequence). This CDR3 is built from 15 residues. CDR3: CSARDGGLSSYEQYF.

The chain joins TRBV6-1 to TRBJ2-5; lacking DNA, the TRBD1 call made by TCRdb goes unchecked. The germline V gene has CDR1 MNHNS and CDR2 SASEGT. The CDR3 contains 14 residues. CDR3 amino acids: CASSSSGQLETQYF.